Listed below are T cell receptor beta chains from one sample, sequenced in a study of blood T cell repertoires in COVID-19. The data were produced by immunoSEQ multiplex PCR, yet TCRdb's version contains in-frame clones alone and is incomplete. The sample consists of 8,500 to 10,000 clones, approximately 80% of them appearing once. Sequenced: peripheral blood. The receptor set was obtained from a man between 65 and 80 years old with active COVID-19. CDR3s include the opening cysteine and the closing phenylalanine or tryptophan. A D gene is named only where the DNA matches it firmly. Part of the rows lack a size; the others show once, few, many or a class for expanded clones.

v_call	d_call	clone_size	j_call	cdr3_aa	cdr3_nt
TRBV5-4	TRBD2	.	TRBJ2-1	CASSWPGLAGHNEQFF	TGTGCCAGCAGCTGGCCCGGACTAGCGGGCCACAATGAGCAGTTCTTC
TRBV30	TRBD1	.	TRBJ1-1	CAYGQGNTEAFF	TGTGCCTACGGACAGGGGAACACTGAAGCTTTCTTT
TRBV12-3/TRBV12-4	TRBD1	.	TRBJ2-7	CASSGTGPEQYF	TGTGCCAGCAGTGGGACAGGGCCAGAGCAGTACTTC
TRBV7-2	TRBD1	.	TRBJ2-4	CASSFGQGDKNIQYF	TGTGCCAGCAGCTTCGGACAGGGGGACAAAAACATTCAGTACTTC
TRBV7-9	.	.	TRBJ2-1	CASSLSSNEQFF	TGTGCCAGCAGCTTATCTTCCAATGAGCAGTTCTTC
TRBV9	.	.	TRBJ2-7	CASSVGRTATYEQYF	TGTGCCAGCAGCGTAGGGCGGACAGCTACCTACGAGCAGTACTTC
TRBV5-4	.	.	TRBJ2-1	CATSFGSGYVLGEQFF	TGTGCCACCTCCTTCGGGAGCGGCTACGTCTTGGGTGAGCAGTTCTTC
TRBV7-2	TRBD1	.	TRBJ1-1	CASSLDRGNTEAFF	TGTGCCAGCAGCTTGGACAGGGGGAACACTGAAGCTTTCTTT
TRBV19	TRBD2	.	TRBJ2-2	CASSQGLAGVTGELFF	TGTGCCAGTAGCCAAGGACTAGCGGGCGTCACCGGGGAGCTGTTTTTT
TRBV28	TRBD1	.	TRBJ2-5	CASSSGGQETQYF	TGTGCCAGCAGCTCAGGGGGACAAGAGACCCAGTACTTC
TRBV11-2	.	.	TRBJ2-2	CASSLPHRGTGELFF	TGTGCCAGCAGCTTACCGCATCGGGGCACCGGGGAGCTGTTTTTT
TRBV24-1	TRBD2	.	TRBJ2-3	CATSGLLAGESDTQYF	TGTGCCACCAGTGGGCTACTAGCGGGAGAGTCAGATACGCAGTATTTT
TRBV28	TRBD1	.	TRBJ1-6	CASWGQGRHSPLHF	TGTGCCAGCTGGGGACAGGGGCGACATTCACCCCTCCACTTT
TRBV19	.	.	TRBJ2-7	CASSMVRDYEQYF	TGTGCCAGTAGTATGGTTCGCGACTACGAGCAGTACTTC
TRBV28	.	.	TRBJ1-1	CASSLRSSGEAFF	TGTGCCAGCAGTTTAAGGTCCAGCGGGGAAGCTTTCTTT
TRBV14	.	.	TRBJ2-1	CASSPSGAREQFF	TGTGCCAGCAGCCCCTCAGGGGCCAGGGAGCAGTTCTTC
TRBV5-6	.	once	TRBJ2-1	CASSLGDFPYNEQFF	TGTGCCAGCAGCCTAGGGGACTTCCCCTACAATGAGCAGTTCTTC
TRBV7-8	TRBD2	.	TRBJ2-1	CASSLGRRRGRINEQFF	TGTGCCAGCAGCTTGGGCCGGCGGCGCGGGAGAATCAATGAGCAGTTCTTC
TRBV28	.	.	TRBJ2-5	CASSLKGAGETQYF	TGTGCCAGCAGTTTAAAGGGAGCTGGGGAGACCCAGTACTTC
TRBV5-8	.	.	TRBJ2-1	CASNRVTYNEQFF	TGTGCCAGCAACAGGGTAACCTACAATGAGCAGTTCTTC
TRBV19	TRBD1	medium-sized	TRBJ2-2	CASSGTGSGELFF	TGTGCCAGTAGTGGGACAGGGTCCGGGGAGCTGTTTTTT
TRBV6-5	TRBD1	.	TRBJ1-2	CASSRQGGGEGYTF	TGTGCCAGCAGCCGACAGGGGGGAGGAGAAGGCTACACCTTC
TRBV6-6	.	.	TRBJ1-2	CASRDGGAKDGYTF	TGTGCCAGCCGGGACGGGGGGGCTAAGGATGGCTACACCTTC
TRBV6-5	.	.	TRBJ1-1	CASSRQSMNTEAFF	TGTGCCAGCAGTCGACAGAGTATGAACACTGAAGCTTTCTTT
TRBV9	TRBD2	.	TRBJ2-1	CASSSRLAGDNEQFF	TGTGCCAGCAGCTCCCGGCTAGCGGGAGACAACGAGCAGTTCTTC
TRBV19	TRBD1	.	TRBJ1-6	CASSMGRGGLSPLHF	TGTGCCAGTAGTATGGGCAGAGGGGGCCTCTCACCCCTCCACTTT
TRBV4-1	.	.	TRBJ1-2	CASSLGRTGGAYGYTF	TGCGCCAGCAGCCTGGGTCGCACGGGGGGCGCTTATGGCTACACCTTC